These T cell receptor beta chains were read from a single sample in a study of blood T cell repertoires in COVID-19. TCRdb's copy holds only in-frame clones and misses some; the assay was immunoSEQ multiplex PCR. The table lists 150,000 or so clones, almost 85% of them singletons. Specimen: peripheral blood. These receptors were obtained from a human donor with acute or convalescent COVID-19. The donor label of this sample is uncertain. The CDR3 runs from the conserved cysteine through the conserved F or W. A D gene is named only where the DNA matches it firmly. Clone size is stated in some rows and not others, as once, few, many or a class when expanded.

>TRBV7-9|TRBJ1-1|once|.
TGTGCCAGCAGCATAGGGGGAGAGAACACTGAAGCTTTCTTT
CASSIGGENTEAFF
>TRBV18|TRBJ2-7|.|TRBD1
TGTGCCAGCTCACCAAAGGGACAGGGGATCTACGAGCAGTACTTC
CASSPKGQGIYEQYF
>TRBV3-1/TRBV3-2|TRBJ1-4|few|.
TGTGCCAGCAGCCAGGACACGACTAATGAAAAACTGTTTTTT
CASSQDTTNEKLFF
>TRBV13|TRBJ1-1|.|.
TGTGCCAGCAGCGGCAGGGGAAGAAACACTGAAGCTTTCTTT
CASSGRGRNTEAFF
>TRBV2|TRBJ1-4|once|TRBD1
TGTGCCAGCAGCCGGGGGACAGGTACTAATGAAAAACTGTTTTTT
CASSRGTGTNEKLFF
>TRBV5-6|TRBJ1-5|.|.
TGTGCCAGCAGCTTGGGACAAAGTGTCGTCTCGGCCCAGCATTTT
CASSLGQSVVSAQHF
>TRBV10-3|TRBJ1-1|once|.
TGTGCCTCCCGAGAGGGTATGAACACTGAAGCTTTCTTT
CASREGMNTEAFF
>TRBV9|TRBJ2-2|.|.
TGTGCCAGCAGCGTAGGGCTCCCCAACACCGGGGAGCTGTTTTTT
CASSVGLPNTGELFF
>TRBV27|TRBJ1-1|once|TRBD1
TGTGCCAGCAGCCCTGCAAAAGGACAGGGGACCCATGAAGCTTTCTTT
CASSPAKGQGTHEAFF
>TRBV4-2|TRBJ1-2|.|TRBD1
TGTGCCAGCAGCGTGACGGCGGGACAGCATATTAAGGGCTACACCTTC
CASSVTAGQHIKGYTF
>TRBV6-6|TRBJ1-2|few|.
TGTGCCAGCAGTTACTCGGAGGGGAACAACTATGGCTACACCTTC
CASSYSEGNNYGYTF
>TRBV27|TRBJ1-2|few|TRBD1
TGTGCCAGCAGTTTAGAAGGGACAGGGGGCTATGGCTACACCTTC
CASSLEGTGGYGYTF
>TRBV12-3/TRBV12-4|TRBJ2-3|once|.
TGTGCCAGCAGTAAGCCCAACACAGATACGCAGTATTTT
CASSKPNTDTQYF
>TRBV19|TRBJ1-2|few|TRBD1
TGTGCCAGTAGTATCCTGGACAGGGCCTATGGCTACACCTTC
CASSILDRAYGYTF
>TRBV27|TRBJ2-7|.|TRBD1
TGTGCCAGCAGTTTCGGCCGACAGGGGGCAGACTACGAGCAGTACTTC
CASSFGRQGADYEQYF
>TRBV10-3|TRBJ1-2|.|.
TGTGCCACCCATTCGACAGGAATTAACTATGGCTACACCTTC
CATHSTGINYGYTF
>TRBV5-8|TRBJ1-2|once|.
TGTGCCAGCAGCCCTTGGCCGGAGGGCCGAAGTGGCTACACCTTC
CASSPWPEGRSGYTF
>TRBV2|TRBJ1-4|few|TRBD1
TGTGCCAGCAGCCGGGACACAGGGGGGGAAAAACTGTTTTTT
CASSRDTGGEKLFF
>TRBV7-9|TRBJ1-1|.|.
TGTGCCAGCAGCTTAGTGAAGGGGACTGAAGCTTTCTTT
CASSLVKGTEAFF
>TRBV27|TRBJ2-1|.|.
TGTGCCAGCAGTTTTACAGGTAATGGGGAGCAGTTCTTC
CASSFTGNGEQFF
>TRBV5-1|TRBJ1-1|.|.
TGCGCCAGCAGCCAAGACTCACGGGATGTCACTGAAGCTTTCTTT
CASSQDSRDVTEAFF
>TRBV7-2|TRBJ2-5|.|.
TGTGCCAGCAGCGCCCTAGGGGGGGGACGAGAGACCCAGTACTTC
CASSALGGGRETQYF
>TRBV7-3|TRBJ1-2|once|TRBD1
TGTGCCAGCAGCTCTTTCGGGACAGACTATGGCTACACCTTC
CASSSFGTDYGYTF
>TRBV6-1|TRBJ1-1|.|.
TGTGCCAGCAGTGATCGGGGGGCAACTGAAGCTTTCTTT
CASSDRGATEAFF
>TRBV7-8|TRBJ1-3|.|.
TGTGCCAGCAGCTTAGAAGCCTGGTCGGGAAACACCATATATTTT
CASSLEAWSGNTIYF